The source of this T cell receptor beta chain is a study of shared clonotypes between healthy human individuals. This CDR3 has 17 residues. Germline values: CDR1 SGHTA, CDR2 FQGNSA. V dropped 1 base and J dropped 8; count of bases not matched to a gene: 13. Only in-frame clones appear in the TCRdb table, and some are missing; sequencing was by immunoSEQ multiplex PCR. Here the sample spans 2 million to 3 million clones, 90% to 95% being singletons. The chain couples TRBV7-2 to TRBJ1-4; 7 nucleotides line up with TRBD1. This TCR came from a man in his late teens or twenties in good health. Sequencing was carried out using naive CD4+ T cells sorted from blood. The subset: CD45RA+ positively selected. CDR3 bases: TGTGCCAGCAGCTTAGGACAGGGTGGTAGCATAATGGAAAAACTGTTTTTT. It specifies CASSLGQGGSIMEKLFF.